This T cell receptor beta chain comes out of a study of vaccination and CD4 T cells after COVID-19. Study-level background: Control cultures used a CEFX viral epitope pool, an HIV-1 Nef peptide pool, or no peptide.

The V gene's germline CDR1 is MNHEY and CDR2 SVGEGT. Trimming cost V 8 bases and J 9 bases, with 14 bases left between them. This CDR3 region has 12 residues. This clonotype has only a few counts. Its cognate antigen is unknown. Oncomine TCR Beta short-read sequencing was applied to DNA from cultured CD4+ T cells. TCRdb ran MiXCR on the PCR reads and lists one entry per CDR3 protein. This table holds approximately 10,000 distinct CDR3 sequences, around 50% found once. The treatment denotes: approximately nine-day PBMC culture with coronavirus spike peptide pools or control peptides (ViraFEST assay). The sample was CD4+ T cells from blood, cultured in vitro. This receptor was obtained from a human donor who had recovered from COVID-19. The chain couples TRBV6-2 or TRBV6-3 to TRBJ2-1, with D uncertain. The CDR3 DNA sequence: TGTGCCAGCGGGTCCCCTCGAATTGAGCAGTTCTTC. Amino acid sequence: CASGSPRIEQFF.